This is a list of T cell receptor beta chains from one sample in a study of radiation and T cells in renal cell carcinoma. Sequenced by immunoSEQ multiplex PCR; TCRdb stores in-frame clones only, minus some. The sample holds about 78,000 clones, 70% to 90% seen once. The sequencing here drew on blood, taken from a patient whose treatment included radiotherapy and nephrectomy. The receptors derive from a woman aged 65 to 85 with renal cell carcinoma. Both conserved end residues are part of each CDR3. The D gene is left open where the match is weak. A row's size may be missing; if present it is once, few, many or a size class.

d_gene: TRBD2
j_gene: TRBJ2-3
abundance: NA
v_gene: TRBV4-3
CDR3nt: TGCGCCAGCAGCCAAGTAGCAGCGGGGTACACAGATACGCAGTATTTT
CDR3aa: CASSQVAAGYTDTQYF

d_gene: NA
j_gene: TRBJ1-1
abundance: few
v_gene: TRBV6-1
CDR3nt: TGTGCCACCGGAGCCGATCTGAACGCTGAAGCTTTCTTT
CDR3aa: CATGADLNAEAFF

d_gene: NA
j_gene: TRBJ2-1
abundance: NA
v_gene: TRBV4-3
CDR3nt: TGCGCCAGCAGCCAAGATCCGGGTTCCTACAATGAGCAGTTCTTC
CDR3aa: CASSQDPGSYNEQFF

d_gene: TRBD1
j_gene: TRBJ2-1
abundance: NA
v_gene: TRBV2
CDR3nt: TGTGCCAGCAGTGAATCGAGCAGGGGGTTTGCCTACAATGAGCAGTTCTTC
CDR3aa: CASSESSRGFAYNEQFF

d_gene: NA
j_gene: TRBJ2-7
abundance: NA
v_gene: TRBV19
CDR3nt: TGTGCCAGTAGTATTAGTCGGGGTTTGGGCGAGCAGTACTTC
CDR3aa: CASSISRGLGEQYF

d_gene: NA
j_gene: TRBJ1-5
abundance: NA
v_gene: TRBV28
CDR3nt: TGTGCCAGCACCCCCGGGGGGTTCGGCAATCAGCCCCAGCATTTT
CDR3aa: CASTPGGFGNQPQHF

d_gene: TRBD1
j_gene: TRBJ2-7
abundance: NA
v_gene: TRBV7-9
CDR3nt: TGTGCCAGCAGCCCCGTGACAGGGACCGAGCAGTACTTC
CDR3aa: CASSPVTGTEQYF

d_gene: NA
j_gene: TRBJ1-5
abundance: once
v_gene: TRBV19
CDR3nt: TGTGCCAGTAGTATTCTCCGACAGTCACCTAATCAGCCCCAGCATTTT
CDR3aa: CASSILRQSPNQPQHF

d_gene: NA
j_gene: TRBJ1-6
abundance: NA
v_gene: TRBV4-3
CDR3nt: TGCGCCAGCAGCCAAGATTCGGGCCCGTATAATTCACCCCTCCACTTT
CDR3aa: CASSQDSGPYNSPLHF

d_gene: NA
j_gene: TRBJ1-5
abundance: NA
v_gene: TRBV10-1
CDR3nt: TGCGCCTTAGGGCCCCAGCATTTT
CDR3aa: CALGPQHF

d_gene: NA
j_gene: TRBJ1-5
abundance: few
v_gene: TRBV6-5
CDR3nt: TGTGCCAGCTCATCCAAGACAAATCAGCCCCAGCATTTT
CDR3aa: CASSSKTNQPQHF

d_gene: NA
j_gene: TRBJ2-4
abundance: NA
v_gene: TRBV19
CDR3nt: TGTGCCAGTAGTTTTGCAGCGGCCAAAAACATTCAGTACTTC
CDR3aa: CASSFAAAKNIQYF

d_gene: TRBD1
j_gene: TRBJ1-2
abundance: NA
v_gene: TRBV6-1
CDR3nt: TGTGCCAGTGAGACAGGGTTGGGCTATGGCTACACCTTC
CDR3aa: CASETGLGYGYTF

d_gene: TRBD1
j_gene: TRBJ1-4
abundance: NA
v_gene: TRBV7-8
CDR3nt: TGTGCCAGCAGCCCTGACAGGGACCCAGTTGCAACTAATGAAAAACTGTTTTTT
CDR3aa: CASSPDRDPVATNEKLFF

d_gene: NA
j_gene: TRBJ1-1
abundance: NA
v_gene: TRBV19
CDR3nt: TGTGCCAGTAGTATAGGGGGACTTCCCGGAGGGGACACTGAAGCTTTCTTT
CDR3aa: CASSIGGLPGGDTEAFF

d_gene: NA
j_gene: TRBJ1-1
abundance: NA
v_gene: TRBV5-4
CDR3nt: TGTGCCAGCAGCTTGGTGGACGAAACTGAAGCTTTCTTT
CDR3aa: CASSLVDETEAFF

d_gene: NA
j_gene: TRBJ1-2
abundance: NA
v_gene: TRBV27
CDR3nt: TGTGCCAGCAGTTCGCGGAACTATGGCTACACCTTC
CDR3aa: CASSSRNYGYTF

d_gene: NA
j_gene: TRBJ1-6
abundance: NA
v_gene: TRBV19
CDR3nt: TGTGCCAGTAGTATAGACCCTCGGCAGGCCCTACCCCTCCACTTT
CDR3aa: CASSIDPRQALPLHF

d_gene: NA
j_gene: TRBJ1-2
abundance: NA
v_gene: TRBV19
CDR3nt: TGTGCCAGTAGTATTGGGGGGCGAGGATATGGCTACACCTTC
CDR3aa: CASSIGGRGYGYTF

d_gene: TRBD1
j_gene: TRBJ1-2
abundance: NA
v_gene: TRBV10-3
CDR3nt: TGTGCCATCAGTGAGCGTCGGGACAGGTACAGCTACACCTTC
CDR3aa: CAISERRDRYSYTF

d_gene: NA
j_gene: TRBJ2-1
abundance: NA
v_gene: TRBV11-2
CDR3nt: TGTGCCAGCAGCTTAGTGGCGGGACAGACATACAATGAGCAGTTCTTC
CDR3aa: CASSLVAGQTYNEQFF

d_gene: TRBD1
j_gene: TRBJ1-2
abundance: once
v_gene: TRBV9
CDR3nt: TGTGCCAGCAGCGTAGCCGTGGAGACAGGGGATGGCTACACCTTC
CDR3aa: CASSVAVETGDGYTF

d_gene: NA
j_gene: TRBJ2-3
abundance: once
v_gene: TRBV19
CDR3nt: TGTGCCAGTAGTTTGGGGCAGACCCCTAGCACAGATACGCAGTATTTT
CDR3aa: CASSLGQTPSTDTQYF

d_gene: NA
j_gene: TRBJ2-1
abundance: NA
v_gene: TRBV9
CDR3nt: TGTGCCAGCAGCGTAGGTGTGGAGGGCGGTGAGCAGTTCTTC
CDR3aa: CASSVGVEGGEQFF

d_gene: TRBD1
j_gene: TRBJ2-2
abundance: NA
v_gene: TRBV7-9
CDR3nt: TGTGCCAGCAGCCCGACAGGGGCCACCGGGGAGCTGTTTTTT
CDR3aa: CASSPTGATGELFF

d_gene: NA
j_gene: TRBJ1-1
abundance: NA
v_gene: TRBV14
CDR3nt: TGTGCCAGCAGCCAAAACTCCCCCGGCACTGAAGCTTTCTTT
CDR3aa: CASSQNSPGTEAFF

d_gene: NA
j_gene: TRBJ1-1
abundance: NA
v_gene: TRBV5-4
CDR3nt: TGTGCCAGCAGCTTGGTAAACACTGAAGCTTTCTTT
CDR3aa: CASSLVNTEAFF

d_gene: TRBD2
j_gene: TRBJ2-1
abundance: NA
v_gene: TRBV6-5
CDR3nt: TGTGCCAGCAGTATACTAGCGGGGGCGATCAATGAGCAGTTCTTC
CDR3aa: CASSILAGAINEQFF

d_gene: NA
j_gene: TRBJ2-6
abundance: NA
v_gene: TRBV18
CDR3nt: TGTGCCAGCTCACCGGGGCTCTCTGGGGCCAACGTCCTGACTTTC
CDR3aa: CASSPGLSGANVLTF

d_gene: NA
j_gene: TRBJ1-6
abundance: NA
v_gene: TRBV19
CDR3nt: TGTGCCAGTAGTATAGCAGGGATCTCACCCCTCCACTTT
CDR3aa: CASSIAGISPLHF

d_gene: NA
j_gene: TRBJ2-5
abundance: NA
v_gene: TRBV6-5
CDR3nt: TGTGCCAGCAGCCCGGCCGGAGAGACCCAGTACTTC
CDR3aa: CASSPAGETQYF

d_gene: TRBD2
j_gene: TRBJ2-7
abundance: NA
v_gene: TRBV30
CDR3nt: TGTGCCTGGAGTGTACCCGGACTAGCGGGGCATCGCTACGAGCAGTACTTC
CDR3aa: CAWSVPGLAGHRYEQYF

d_gene: NA
j_gene: TRBJ1-6
abundance: NA
v_gene: TRBV27
CDR3nt: TGTGCCAGCAGTCTACATTCACCCCTCCACTTT
CDR3aa: CASSLHSPLHF

d_gene: TRBD1
j_gene: TRBJ2-5
abundance: NA
v_gene: TRBV6-5
CDR3nt: TGTGCCAGCAGTACACGTCACAGGGGCCAGGCCGCCCAGTACTTC
CDR3aa: CASSTRHRGQAAQYF

d_gene: NA
j_gene: TRBJ2-7
abundance: NA
v_gene: TRBV6-1
CDR3nt: TGTGCCAGCACGCGTGGGGCCAGCTCCTACGAGCAGTACTTC
CDR3aa: CASTRGASSYEQYF

d_gene: TRBD1
j_gene: TRBJ2-1
abundance: NA
v_gene: TRBV7-2
CDR3nt: TGTGCATCGGCGGGACAGGGATACAATGAGCAGTTCTTC
CDR3aa: CASAGQGYNEQFF

d_gene: TRBD1
j_gene: TRBJ2-5
abundance: NA
v_gene: TRBV28
CDR3nt: TGTGCCAGCAGCCCTATACAGGGGGCGGGTCAAGAGACCCAGTACTTC
CDR3aa: CASSPIQGAGQETQYF

d_gene: TRBD1
j_gene: TRBJ2-5
abundance: NA
v_gene: TRBV10-3
CDR3nt: TGTGCCATCAGTAGGGGACAGGGGTCAGAAGAGACCCAGTACTTC
CDR3aa: CAISRGQGSEETQYF

d_gene: TRBD2
j_gene: TRBJ2-7
abundance: NA
v_gene: TRBV19
CDR3nt: TGTGCCAGTAGTATCGGGACTAGCGGGTCCTACGAGCAGTACTTC
CDR3aa: CASSIGTSGSYEQYF

d_gene: TRBD1
j_gene: TRBJ1-1
abundance: NA
v_gene: TRBV5-1
CDR3nt: TGCGCCAGCAGCTTCGGCAGGGGGCAAAACACTGAAGCTTTCTTT
CDR3aa: CASSFGRGQNTEAFF

d_gene: TRBD1
j_gene: TRBJ1-2
abundance: NA
v_gene: TRBV7-9
CDR3nt: TGTGCCAGCAGCTTACAAGTGAGGGGACAGCCCCTTGACACCTTC
CDR3aa: CASSLQVRGQPLDTF

d_gene: NA
j_gene: TRBJ1-5
abundance: NA
v_gene: TRBV2
CDR3nt: TGTGCCAGCAGTGTAGGTGGGAGTTATAGCAATCAGCCCCAGCATTTT
CDR3aa: CASSVGGSYSNQPQHF

d_gene: TRBD1
j_gene: TRBJ1-2
abundance: NA
v_gene: TRBV30
CDR3nt: TGTGCCTGGAGTACGGGGACAGGGGCCTTCTATGGCTACACCTTC
CDR3aa: CAWSTGTGAFYGYTF

d_gene: TRBD1
j_gene: TRBJ1-2
abundance: NA
v_gene: TRBV6-6
CDR3nt: TGTGCCAGCAGTGCCCCGGGACAGGGGTACTTCGATGGCTACACCTTC
CDR3aa: CASSAPGQGYFDGYTF

d_gene: NA
j_gene: TRBJ2-2
abundance: NA
v_gene: TRBV7-2
CDR3nt: TGTGCCAGCAGCCGGGACGGACTGAACACCGGGGAGCTGTTTTTT
CDR3aa: CASSRDGLNTGELFF

d_gene: NA
j_gene: TRBJ1-4
abundance: NA
v_gene: TRBV27
CDR3nt: TGTGCCAGCAGGGGGGGAGCTAATGAAAAACTGTTTTTT
CDR3aa: CASRGGANEKLFF

d_gene: NA
j_gene: TRBJ1-6
abundance: NA
v_gene: TRBV7-2
CDR3nt: TGTGCCAGCAGTTCGGGGACTGGGTATAATTCACCCCTCCACTTT
CDR3aa: CASSSGTGYNSPLHF

d_gene: NA
j_gene: TRBJ2-4
abundance: NA
v_gene: TRBV30
CDR3nt: TGTGCCTGGAGTGGGGACAAAAACATTCAGTACTTC
CDR3aa: CAWSGDKNIQYF

d_gene: NA
j_gene: TRBJ1-6
abundance: NA
v_gene: TRBV6-1
CDR3nt: TGTGCCAGCAGTGGGGATCTTGGGGACCGAAATTCACCCCTCCACTTT
CDR3aa: CASSGDLGDRNSPLHF

d_gene: TRBD1
j_gene: TRBJ1-6
abundance: NA
v_gene: TRBV19
CDR3nt: TGTGCCAGTAAACGGGACAGTCTAGATGCCTATAATTCACCCCTCCACTTT
CDR3aa: CASKRDSLDAYNSPLHF

d_gene: NA
j_gene: TRBJ2-1
abundance: NA
v_gene: TRBV7-6
CDR3nt: TGTGCCAGCAGCTTACATCGCCTGGGGGACCCCCACAATGAGCAGTTCTTC
CDR3aa: CASSLHRLGDPHNEQFF

d_gene: TRBD1
j_gene: TRBJ2-1
abundance: NA
v_gene: TRBV7-2
CDR3nt: TGTGCCAGCAGACCCGGGACAGGGGGGAATGAGCAGTTCTTC
CDR3aa: CASRPGTGGNEQFF

d_gene: TRBD1
j_gene: TRBJ2-4
abundance: NA
v_gene: TRBV5-4
CDR3nt: TGTGCCAGCAGCCCGGGGTCCAGGGGGTCCCAAAACATTCAGTACTTC
CDR3aa: CASSPGSRGSQNIQYF

d_gene: TRBD2
j_gene: TRBJ2-3
abundance: once
v_gene: TRBV19
CDR3nt: TGTGCCAGTAGGTCCGCGGGGGGGTTAGGCACAGATACGCAGTATTTT
CDR3aa: CASRSAGGLGTDTQYF

d_gene: NA
j_gene: TRBJ1-5
abundance: NA
v_gene: TRBV6-6
CDR3nt: TGTGCCAGCGCGAACAGAAAAGGCAATCAGCCCCAGCATTTT
CDR3aa: CASANRKGNQPQHF

d_gene: NA
j_gene: TRBJ2-2
abundance: NA
v_gene: TRBV27
CDR3nt: TGTGCCAGCAGTCCAGGACTCCTCGCCGGGGAGCTGTTTTTT
CDR3aa: CASSPGLLAGELFF

d_gene: NA
j_gene: TRBJ1-3
abundance: NA
v_gene: TRBV30
CDR3nt: TGTGCCTGGAGTGTGGGGTCTGGAAACACCATATATTTT
CDR3aa: CAWSVGSGNTIYF

d_gene: TRBD1
j_gene: TRBJ2-7
abundance: once
v_gene: TRBV11-3
CDR3nt: TGTGCCAGCAGCTCCACGGACAGGGTCTACGAGCAGTACTTC
CDR3aa: CASSSTDRVYEQYF

d_gene: TRBD2
j_gene: TRBJ2-5
abundance: once
v_gene: TRBV5-4
CDR3nt: TGTGCCAGCAGCCCCGGTGGGTTAGCGGGGGAAGAGACCCAGTACTTC
CDR3aa: CASSPGGLAGEETQYF

d_gene: NA
j_gene: TRBJ1-1
abundance: NA
v_gene: TRBV7-9
CDR3nt: TGTGCCAGCAGCTTCGGTACCTTCCCAATGAACACTGAAGCTTTCTTT
CDR3aa: CASSFGTFPMNTEAFF